This record covers a single TCR beta chain. Its target is not known. The data are from a study of T cell responses to AZD1222 COVID-19 vaccine. Broader study findings: Clonal diversity was possibly underestimated, and the donors were mostly white British, with more females. A rise in Spike-specific TCR breadth and depth followed two AZD1222 doses. Mapped onto spike, vaccine-associated CD4 TCRs spanned it and were dominant at 160-218 and 743-854.

TCRdb's copy holds only in-frame clones and misses some; the assay was immunoSEQ multiplex PCR. The sample has 100,000 or so clones, about 90% seen once. V was pared by 4 bases and J by 2 bases, with 16 bases between. This CDR3 has 16 amino acids. The germline V gene has CDR1 SGHNT and CDR2 YENEEA. Specimen: peripheral blood, collected on day 0 of AZD1222 vaccination. The chain uses TRBV11-3 and TRBJ2-3, with a possible D match to TRBD1 (6 bases). This clonotype was sampled from an adult in good health. This CDR3 is CASSWGLGGNTDTQYF. CDR3 sequence (DNA): TGTGCCAGCAGCTGGGGCTTAGGGGGAAACACAGATACGCAGTATTTT.